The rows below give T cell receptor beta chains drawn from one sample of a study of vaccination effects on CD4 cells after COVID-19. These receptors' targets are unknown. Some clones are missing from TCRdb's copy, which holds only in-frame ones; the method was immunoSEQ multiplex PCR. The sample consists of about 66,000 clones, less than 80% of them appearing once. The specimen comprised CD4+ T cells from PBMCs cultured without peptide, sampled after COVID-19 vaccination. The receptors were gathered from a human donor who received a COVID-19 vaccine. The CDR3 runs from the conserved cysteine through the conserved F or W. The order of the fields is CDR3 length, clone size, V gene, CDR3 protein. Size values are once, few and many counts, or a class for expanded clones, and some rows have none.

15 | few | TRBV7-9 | CASSLGSGLMNGYTF
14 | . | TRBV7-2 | CASSLVQGPQPQHF
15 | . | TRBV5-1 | CASSPGGGTYQPQHF
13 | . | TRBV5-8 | CASGRPRGHEQFF
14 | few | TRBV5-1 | CASSFQGTREKLFF
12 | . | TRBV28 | CASRQGNQPQHF
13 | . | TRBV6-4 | CASSDYRAGELFF
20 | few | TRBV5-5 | CASRQVRLDRGQVRNYGYTF
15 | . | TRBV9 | CASSVDLGTNEKLFF
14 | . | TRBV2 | CASSEAARTYGYTF
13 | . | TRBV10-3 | CAITRGQTYGYTF
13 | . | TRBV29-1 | CSVNAGRRETQYF
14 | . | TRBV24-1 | CATSDFRGQETQYF
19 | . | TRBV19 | CASSMASDLLRANTGELFF
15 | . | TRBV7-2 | CASSPGQLAKNIQYF
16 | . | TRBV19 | CASSLTGTGVAGGYTF
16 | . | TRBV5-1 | CASSQVTETRPYGYTF